The 27 T cell receptor beta chains listed next were all sequenced from one sample in a study of cytomegalovirus exposure and HLA in healthy donors. Primers: 60 Vbeta forward and 13 Jbeta reverse. Libraries were prepared by immunoSEQ multiplex PCR; TCRdb keeps only in-frame clonotypes and omits some of them. This table holds about 77,000 clones, 75% to 85% found once. Sequencing input: PBMCs. Source of these receptors: a man between 35 and 55 years old in good health and CMV-seronegative.

The rearrangement joins TRBV2 to TRBJ2-7, with D maybe TRBD1 (6 bases). The CDR3 contains 13 residues. Germline V gene lookup returns CDR1 SNHLY and CDR2 FYNNEI. The ends were cut back, 10 bases at V and 5 bases at J, with 18 bases in the middle. The DNA for the CDR3 is TGTGCCACCTCGAGACAGGTGACCCACGAGCAGTACTTC. Translated, it gives CATSRQVTHEQYF.

The rearrangement joins TRBV6-5 to TRBJ1-5; a weak D match, TRBD1 (5 bases). The germline V gene encodes CDR1 MNHEY and CDR2 SVGAGI. V lost 5 bases and J lost 6, with 14 bases in between. This CDR3 region has 14 residues. The CDR3 DNA reads as TGTGCCAGCAGTCCCGGCTTGGGGGGTCAGCCCCAGCATTTT. It specifies CASSPGLGGQPQHF.

The chain carries TRBV7-2 and TRBJ2-5, with TRBD2 matching over 12 bases. Trimming took 3 bases from V and 4 from J; bases not matched to a gene: 3. Germline lookup yields CDR1 SGHTA and CDR2 FQGNSA. The CDR3 is 15 residues long. Here the CDR3 reads CASSFRLAGAETQYF. The CDR3 nucleotides are TGTGCCAGCAGCTTTAGACTAGCGGGGGCAGAGACCCAGTACTTC. Complete variable domain (other parts from reference TRBV7-2 and TRBJ2-5): GAGVSQSPSNKVTEKGKDVELRCDPISGHTALYWYRQSLGQGLEFLIYFQGNSAPDKSGLPSDRFSAERTGGSVSTLTIQRTQQEDSAVYLCASSFRLAGAETQYFGPGTRLLVL.

The rearrangement joins TRBV7-2 to TRBJ2-1; 11 bases are shared with TRBD2. Per germline, CDR1 SGHTA and CDR2 FQGNSA. The CDR3 is 16 residues long. The junction had 5 bases not matched to a gene; V was cut back by 5 bases and J by 2 bases. The chain's CDR3 is CASSPGLAVTYNEQFF. The CDR3 nucleotides are TGTGCCAGCAGCCCGGGACTAGCGGTAACCTACAATGAGCAGTTCTTC. Complete variable domain (other parts from reference TRBV7-2 and TRBJ2-1): GAGVSQSPSNKVTEKGKDVELRCDPISGHTALYWYRQSLGQGLEFLIYFQGNSAPDKSGLPSDRFSAERTGGSVSTLTIQRTQQEDSAVYLCASSPGLAVTYNEQFFGPGTRLTVL.

This chain uses TRBV11-2 with TRBJ1-1, with a tentative D call TRBD1 (6 bases). Germline CDR1 SGHAT, CDR2 FQNNGV. The length of the CDR3 is 13 residues. Trimming took 2 bases from V and 10 from J, leaving 14 bases between them. CDR3 coding DNA: TGTGCCAGCAGCTTACGGGACATCAGTAGAGCTTTCTTT. This gives the protein CASSLRDISRAFF. The whole variable domain, filled in from reference TRBV11-2 and TRBJ1-1, reads EAGVAQSPRYKIIEKRQSVAFWCNPISGHATLYWYQQILGQGPKLLIQFQNNGVVDDSQLPKDRFSAERLKGVDSTLKIQPAKLEDSAVYLCASSLRDISRAFFGQGTRLTVV.

V usage is TRBV6-6 and J usage is TRBJ1-1; 7 nucleotides agree with TRBD1. This CDR3 has 13 residues. CDR1 is MNHNY and CDR2 is SVGAGI in the germline V gene (reference sequence). The trim removed 3 bases at V and 6 bases at J, leaving 4 bases unmatched. The CDR3 sequence: CASSYGQGAEAFF. The CDR3 DNA reads TGTGCCAGCAGTTATGGCCAGGGGGCTGAAGCTTTCTTT.

V gene TRBV5-4 combines with J gene TRBJ2-2; the D gene is possibly TRBD1 (6 bases). The germline V gene has CDR1 SGHNT and CDR2 YYREEE (reference sequence). This CDR3 comprises 16 residues. Trimming pared 2 bases from V and 1 base from J, leaving 12 bases between. CDR3 residues: CASSFPGAMNTGELFF. Written as DNA, the CDR3 is TGTGCCAGCAGCTTCCCAGGGGCTATGAACACCGGGGAGCTGTTTTTT.

The chain has TRBV5-6 and TRBJ2-7, with a weak D call TRBD1 (6 bases). Germline CDR1 is SGHDT and CDR2 is YYEEEE. The V and J ends lost 4 bases and 2 bases respectively, with 13 bases between them. The CDR3 runs to 14 residues. Written as DNA, the CDR3 is TGTGCCAGCAGCCTACCCGACAGGACCTACGAGCAGTACTTC. It yields the protein CASSLPDRTYEQYF. The entire variable domain, with the rest obtained from reference TRBV5-6 and TRBJ2-7, is as follows: DAGVTQSPTHLIKTRGQQVTLRCSPKSGHDTVSWYQQALGQGPQFIFQYYEEEERQRGNFPDRFSGHQFPNYSSELNVNALLLGDSALYLCASSLPDRTYEQYFGPGTRLTVT.

V is TRBV4-2 and J is TRBJ1-6; D gene unclear. From germline, CDR1 is LGHNA and CDR2 YNFKEQ. Trimming pared 0 bases from V and 7 bases from J, leaving 10 bases between. The CDR3 is 15 residues long. Here the CDR3 DNA reads TGTGCCAGCAGCCAAGATACCGGTCCAAATTCACCCCTCCACTTT. Its protein is CASSQDTGPNSPLHF.

The chain uses TRBV29-1 and TRBJ1-6; 8 bases map to TRBD1. Germline CDR1 and CDR2: SQVTM and ANQGSEA. The junction had 5 bases not matched to a gene; V was cut back by 3 bases and J by 10 bases. This CDR3 has 13 amino acids. In nucleotides, the CDR3 is TGCAGCGTTGAGGACAGGGAGGGGTCACCCCTCCACTTT. Protein: CSVEDREGSPLHF.

The chain combines TRBV14 with TRBJ1-4; the D gene is possibly TRBD1 (6 bases). CDR3 length: 18 amino acids. CDR1 is SGHDN, CDR2 FVKESK, per germline. With 3 bases removed from V and 0 bases from J, the gap between germline ends came to 17 bases. The CDR3 sequence is CASSQRLTGYATNEKLFF. Written as DNA, the CDR3 is TGTGCCAGCAGCCAGCGCTTGACAGGATATGCAACTAATGAAAAACTGTTTTTT.

The gene calls are TRBV6-5 and TRBJ1-2; 9 bases fit TRBD1. Germline V gene lookup returns CDR1 MNHEY and CDR2 SVGAGI. The V gene end was trimmed by 4 bases and the J gene end by 7 bases; junction bases not matched to a gene: 4. CDR3 length: 13 amino acids. CDR3 nucleotide sequence: TGTGCCAGCAGTTCCGGGACAGGGCGTGGCTACACCTTC. Amino acids: CASSSGTGRGYTF.

This clone appeared a few times. The chain is built from TRBV4-3 and TRBJ1-4; TRBD1 is a possible D gene (6 bases). CDR3 length: 17 amino acids. Trimming stripped 3 bases from V and 3 bases from J, with 17 bases between. The germline V gene encodes CDR1 LGHNA and CDR2 YSLEER. The CDR3 sequence: CASSQQRQGLANEKLFF. DNA of the CDR3: TGCGCCAGCAGCCAGCAAAGGCAGGGGTTGGCTAATGAAAAACTGTTTTTT.

The V gene is TRBV4-2, the J gene TRBJ1-2, with D unresolved. CDR3 length equals 14 residues. V lost 0 bases to trimming and J lost 4 bases, with 9 bases between them. Per the germline V gene, CDR1 is LGHNA and CDR2 is YNFKEQ. The CDR3 sequence: CASSQDRLRYGYTF. As DNA, the CDR3 is TGTGCCAGCAGCCAAGATCGGTTGCGCTATGGCTACACCTTC.

As concerns this clone: A read error may account for a junction end that differs from germline. The rearrangement links TRBV7-7 to TRBJ2-5, with TRBD2 matching 7 bases. Germline loops: CDR1 SSHAT, CDR2 FNYEAQ (reference sequence). CDR3 length equals 16 residues. The DNA for the CDR3 is TGTGCTAGCAGCTTCGGGGTTAGCGGGCCGCAAGAGACCCAGTACTTC. It translates to CASSFGVSGPQETQYF.

A note on this clone: One end of the junction varies from germline; a read error may be responsible. The chain links TRBV5-1 to TRBJ2-1, with TRBD2 matching 10 bases. Germline CDR1 SGHRS, CDR2 YFSETQ. This CDR3 comprises 15 residues. CDR3 nucleotides: TGCCCCAGCAGCTTGGTGGCTAGCGGGGGTAATGAGCAGTTCTTC. It codes for CPSSLVASGGNEQFF.

Worth noting for this clone: An end of the junction does not agree with germline; a read error may underlie this. This sequence joins TRBV5-1 and TRBJ1-2, with 7 bases lining up with TRBD1. The CDR3 runs to 15 residues. Germline CDR1 SGHRS, CDR2 YFSETQ. CDR3 bases: TGCGCCAGCAGCTTGGGAGACAGGGTGGGTTCTGGCTACCCCTTC. This encodes CASSLGDRVGSGYPF.

J is TRBJ1-2 and V is TRBV6-5; possibly TRBD1 for D (5 bases). The CDR3 runs 12 residues. V shed 5 bases and J shed 8 bases, with 12 bases lying between them. Per germline, CDR1 MNHEY and CDR2 SVGAGI. CDR3 in amino acids: CASSRWDSGYTF. The DNA for the CDR3 is TGTGCCAGCAGTCGCTGGGACTCGGGCTACACCTTC.

This clone showed up just a few times. The gene calls are TRBV4-2 and TRBJ2-3, with 8 nucleotides matching TRBD2. Germline assignment: CDR1 LGHNA and CDR2 YNFKEQ. The length of the CDR3 is 17 residues. With 0 bases clipped from V and 6 bases from J, the junction kept 11 bases outside the gene matches. CDR3 bases: TGTGCCAGCAGCCAAGAGGTAGGGGCCGGGGGGGCGGATACGCAGTATTTT. Translated: CASSQEVGAGGADTQYF.

The chain combines TRBV1 with TRBJ2-7; the listed D gene, TRBD1, was not tested against the DNA. TRBV1 is flagged as a pseudogene. The CDR3 is made up of 16 amino acids. The CDR3 DNA reads TGCACCAGCAGACGCGGACAGGGGAGAGCCTCCTACGAGCAGTACTTC. Translation: CTSRRGQGRASYEQYF.

V gene TRBV5-1 combines with J gene TRBJ2-1, with D tentatively TRBD1 (6 bases). V was clipped by 4 bases and J by 0 bases, with 11 bases between them. CDR3 length: 15 amino acids. Germline CDR1 reads SGHRS; CDR2 reads YFSETQ. The CDR3 region is CASSGDTSSYNEQFF. CDR3 nucleotide sequence: TGCGCCAGCAGCGGGGACACGAGCTCCTACAATGAGCAGTTCTTC.

This clone was observed once. The chain is built from TRBV6-1 and TRBJ1-5; D unclear. The CDR3 totals 14 residues. Per the germline V gene, CDR1 is MNHNS and CDR2 is SASEGT. V was cut by 2 bases and J by 3 bases, with 8 bases left in between. CDR3 in DNA: TGTGCCAGCAGTGAATACCAGAACAATCAGCCCCAGCATTTT. It codes for CASSEYQNNQPQHF.

This clone showed up just a few times. The CDR3 is CASSVAPGAYEQYF. The CDR3 nucleotides read TGTGCCAGCAGCGTAGCGCCGGGGGCCTACGAGCAGTACTTC. The genes are TRBV9 and TRBJ2-7, with D perhaps matching TRBD2 (6 bases). V lost 0 bases and J 2 bases, leaving 9 bases between the germline ends. The CDR3 spans 14 residues. The germline gives CDR1 SGDLS, CDR2 YYNGEE.

The chain combines TRBV6-5 with TRBJ2-6, with D possibly being TRBD1 (8 bases). From germline, CDR1 is MNHEY and CDR2 SVGAGI. V was trimmed by 6 bases and J by 4 bases, leaving 13 bases between them. This CDR3 region has 15 residues. CDR3 DNA: TGTGCCAGCAGACAGGGGGGGGACGGGGCCAACGTCCTGACTTTC. This translates into CASRQGGDGANVLTF.

The J gene is TRBJ1-4, the V gene TRBV18; 8 bases match TRBD1. With 3 bases clipped from V and 4 bases from J, the junction kept 4 bases outside the gene matches. CDR1 and CDR2 (germline): KGHSH, LQKENI. The CDR3 is 15 amino acids. For the CDR3, the DNA is TGTGCCAGCTCACCCCAGACAGGGGATAATGAAAAACTGTTTTTT. Protein product: CASSPQTGDNEKLFF.

The chain combines TRBV18 with TRBJ2-4, with D unclear. From germline, CDR1 is KGHSH and CDR2 LQKENI. CDR3 length: 12 residues. Trimming pared 6 bases from V and 5 bases from J, leaving 8 bases between. CDR3 sequence: CASSPEENIQYF. For the CDR3, the DNA is TGTGCCAGCTCCCCCGAGGAAAACATTCAGTACTTC.

V gene TRBV30 combines with J gene TRBJ2-7; 10 nucleotides agree with TRBD1. Germline CDR1 reads GTSNPN; CDR2 reads SVGIG (reference sequence). The CDR3 is 16 amino acids. V dropped 3 bases and J dropped 0; count of bases not matched to a gene: 8. CDR3: CAWRAPGQGFSYEQYF. CDR3 sequence (DNA): TGTGCCTGGAGAGCCCCGGGACAGGGGTTCTCCTACGAGCAGTACTTC. The complete variable domain, with remaining parts taken from reference TRBV30 and TRBJ2-7, reads SQTIHQWPATLVQPVGSPLSLECTVEGTSNPNLYWYRQAAGRGLQLLFYSVGIGQISSEVPQNLSASRPQDRQFILSSKKLLLSDSGFYLCAWRAPGQGFSYEQYFGPGTRLTVT.